This T cell receptor (beta chain) is drawn from a study of cytomegalovirus exposure and HLA in healthy donors. Notes on the study in general: In vitro testing confirmed a few CMV-associated chains as specific for CMV antigens. Cytomegalovirus association was listed for 164 TCR beta chains.

TCRdb's table, derived via immunoSEQ multiplex PCR, lists solely in-frame clones and lacks some. The data contain tens of thousands of clones, around 95% of them singletons. Concerning this clone itself: Its antigen is unidentified.

The germline V gene has CDR1 SGHDT and CDR2 YYEEEE. The V end was cut by 0 bases, the J end by 2 bases, with 11 bases between. This CDR3 spans 15 amino acids. The donors were members of the validation cohort, which comprised 120 subjects and was separate from the first cohort of 600 to 800 subjects. The chain links TRBV5-6 to TRBJ1-2, with D perhaps matching TRBD1 (6 bases). The sample taken for sequencing was PBMCs. The origin of this receptor is a woman aged 18-29 years in good health and CMV-seronegative. This chain's CDR3 is CASSLDPGANYGYTF. The DNA for the CDR3 is TGTGCCAGCAGCTTGGATCCAGGGGCGAACTATGGCTACACCTTC.